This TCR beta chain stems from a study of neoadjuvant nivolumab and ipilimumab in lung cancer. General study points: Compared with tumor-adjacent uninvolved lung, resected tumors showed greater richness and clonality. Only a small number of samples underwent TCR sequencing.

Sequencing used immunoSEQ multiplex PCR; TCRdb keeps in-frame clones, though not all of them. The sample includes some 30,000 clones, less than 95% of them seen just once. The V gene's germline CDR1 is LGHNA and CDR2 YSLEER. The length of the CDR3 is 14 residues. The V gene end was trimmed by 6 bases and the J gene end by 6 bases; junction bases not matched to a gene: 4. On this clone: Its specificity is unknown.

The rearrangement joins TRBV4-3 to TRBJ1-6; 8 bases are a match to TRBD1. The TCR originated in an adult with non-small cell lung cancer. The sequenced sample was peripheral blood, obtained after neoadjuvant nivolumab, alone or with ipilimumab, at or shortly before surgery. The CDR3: CASRQTGGNSPLHF. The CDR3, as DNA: TGCGCCAGCAGACAAACAGGGGGTAATTCACCCCTCCACTTT.